Below are 18 T cell receptor beta chains sequenced from a single sample in a study of OX40 agonist ivuxolimab in advanced cancers. Some clones are missing from TCRdb's copy, which holds only in-frame ones; the method was immunoSEQ multiplex PCR. Here the sample spans under 45,000 clones, 74% being singletons. Source: CD4+ or CD8+ T cells sorted from blood, taken in a trial of the OX40 agonist ivuxolimab. The receptors derive from an adult with an advanced solid tumor such as melanoma, head and neck, liver or kidney cancer.

The chain joins TRBV11-3 to TRBJ2-5; no firm D call. This CDR3 contains 15 residues. Germline assignment: CDR1 SGHNT and CDR2 YENEEA. Trimming removed 1 base at V and 3 bases at J, with 12 bases between. The CDR3 bases are TGTGCCAGCAGCTTAGGGGCAGTAGCCAAAGAGACCCAGTACTTC. This gives the protein CASSLGAVAKETQYF.

This rearrangement joins TRBV6-6 to TRBJ2-4; D remains ambiguous. The CDR3 covers 14 residues. CDR1 and CDR2 from the germline V gene are MNHNY and SVGAGI (reference sequence). Between the trimmed V and J ends, which lost 0 bases and 5 bases, there was a span of 8 bases. The CDR3 bases are TGTGCCAGCAGTTACTCGACCCAGGAAAACATTCAGTACTTC. It encodes CASSYSTQENIQYF.

V usage is TRBV5-4 and J usage is TRBJ2-2; D possibly corresponds to TRBD1 (6 bases). Trimming shortened V by 1 base and J by 6 bases, and 13 bases separated the two germline ends. Germline V lookup: CDR1 SGHNT, CDR2 YYREEE (reference sequence). The CDR3 contains 15 residues. CDR3 coding DNA: TGTGCCAGCAGCTTGTTGACAGGTTCCCCCGGGGAGCTGTTTTTT. It codes for CASSLLTGSPGELFF.

This chain connects TRBV7-9 to TRBJ1-1; D may be TRBD1 (5 bases). This CDR3 is built from 15 residues. V was cut by 3 bases and J by 4 bases, with 15 bases left in between. CDR1 and CDR2 (germline): SEHNR, FQNEAQ (reference sequence). The CDR3 DNA sequence: TGTGCCAGCAGCTTGTCGGATTTCGGGGGCACTGAAGCTTTCTTT. Amino acids: CASSLSDFGGTEAFF.

The chain combines TRBV19 with TRBJ1-5; D is possibly TRBD1 (6 bases). The V end was cut by 7 bases, the J end by 4 bases, with 20 bases between. CDR1 and CDR2 (germline): LNHDA, SQIVND (reference sequence). The CDR3 extends over 16 amino acids. CDR3 residues: CASIPPGRGENQPQHF. The CDR3 coding sequence is TGTGCCAGTATCCCCCCGGGGAGGGGGGAAAATCAGCCCCAGCATTTT.

This clone was counted between two and nine times. V usage is TRBV7-9 and J usage is TRBJ1-1; D might be TRBD1 (5 bases). V lost 1 base and J 4 bases, leaving 7 bases between the germline ends. The length of the CDR3 is 13 residues. Germline V gene sequence: CDR1 SEHNR, CDR2 FQNEAQ (reference sequence). CDR3 in amino acids: CASSLGDPTEAFF. The CDR3 nucleotides read TGTGCCAGCAGCTTAGGGGACCCCACTGAAGCTTTCTTT.

As regards this clone: At one end the junction does not follow the germline gene, possibly because of a read error. The chain is built from TRBV6-6 and TRBJ2-3; D remains unclear. Germline V CDR1 and CDR2: MNHNY, SVGAGI (reference sequence). The CDR3 contains 13 residues. CDR3 in amino acids: CASIPSGSDMQYF. The CDR3 nucleotides read TGTGCCAGCATCCCCTCCGGTTCTGATATGCAGTATTTT.

The chain joins TRBV29-1 to TRBJ2-3, with no clear D. The CDR3 runs to 12 residues. V shed 6 bases and J shed 2 bases, with 9 bases lying between them. Germline CDR1 reads SQVTM; CDR2 reads ANQGSEA. For the CDR3, the DNA is TGCAGCGTGTTTCAAAACACAGATACGCAGTATTTT. Residues: CSVFQNTDTQYF.

The chain has TRBV21-1 and TRBJ1-6; no check of the table's D call, TRBD1, against the DNA was made. TRBV21-1 is assigned pseudogene status. The CDR3 runs 16 residues. CDR3 nucleotide sequence: TGTGCCAGCAGCAATAAACGGCGTGACAGTGGATCACCCCTCCACTTT. This translates into CASSNKRRDSGSPLHF.

V gene TRBV5-5 combines with J gene TRBJ1-2; 10 bases are a match to TRBD1. V shed 4 bases and J 5 bases; nucleotides not matched to a gene: 8. Germline V lookup: CDR1 SGHKS, CDR2 YYEKEE (reference sequence). The CDR3 has 15 residues. The CDR3 DNA sequence: TGTGCCAGCAGCGTGGACAGGGGGAATATATATGGCTACACCTTC. It translates to CASSVDRGNIYGYTF.

This clone was detected only a few times. The rearrangement joins TRBV20-1 to TRBJ2-4; D call uncertain. This CDR3 is 11 amino acids long. The V end was cut by 6 bases, the J end by 2 bases, with 5 bases between. Per germline, CDR1 DFQATT and CDR2 SNEGSKA (reference sequence). The chain's CDR3 is CSAGTKNIQYF. The DNA for the CDR3 is TGCAGTGCAGGGACCAAAAACATTCAGTACTTC.

This chain uses TRBV14 with TRBJ2-5; D gene uncertain. The CDR3 length is 11 residues. CDR1 SGHDN and CDR2 FVKESK come from the germline V gene. V lost 0 bases to trimming and J lost 4 bases, with 0 bases between them. The CDR3, as DNA: TGTGCCAGCAGCCAAGAAGAGACCCAGTACTTC. Residues: CASSQEETQYF.

By sample share, this clone is medium-sized (0.01 to 0.1%). The CDR3 loop is CASSATGGSNQPQHF. For the CDR3, the DNA is TGTGCCAGCAGTGCTACAGGGGGTAGCAATCAGCCCCAGCATTTT. The chain carries TRBV27 and TRBJ1-5; 8 bases line up with TRBD1. With V trimmed by 5 bases and J by 0 bases, 3 bases remained unmatched. The CDR3 runs to 15 residues. The germline gives CDR1 MNHEY, CDR2 SMNVEV (reference sequence).

The chain is built from TRBV7-3 and TRBJ2-1; 9 bases line up with TRBD2. The V segment lost 5 bases and the J segment 2 bases; nucleotides outside the gene matches: 4. Germline V lookup: CDR1 SGHTA, CDR2 FQGTGA. The length of the CDR3 is 15 residues. The CDR3 coding sequence is TGTGCCAGCAGCCCCAGCGGGGGGACCTACAATGAGCAGTTCTTC. This codes for CASSPSGGTYNEQFF. Using reference TRBV7-3 and TRBJ2-1 for the parts outside the CDR3, the full variable domain is GAGVSQTPSNKVTEKGKYVELRCDPISGHTALYWYRQSLGQGPEFLIYFQGTGAADDSGLPNDRFFAVRPEGSVSTLKIQRTERGDSAVYLCASSPSGGTYNEQFFGPGTRLTVL.

This chain uses TRBV27 with TRBJ1-2; no reliable D call. The V and J ends lost 7 bases and 5 bases respectively, with 17 bases between them. This CDR3 contains 14 residues. CDR1 MNHEY and CDR2 SMNVEV come from the germline V gene (reference sequence). The DNA for the CDR3 is TGTGCCAGCACCCGGGCCAGCGGCCTTTATGGCTACACCTTC. Encoded protein: CASTRASGLYGYTF.

The V gene is TRBV6-5, the J gene TRBJ1-4; D may be TRBD1 (6 bases). CDR1 is MNHEY, CDR2 SVGAGI, per germline. Trimming took off 2 bases at V and 8 bases at J, with 15 bases between the two ends. The CDR3 length is 15 residues. The DNA of the CDR3 is TGTGCCAGCAGTTACACTACAGGGAGCTTCGAAAAACTGTTTTTT. This gives the protein CASSYTTGSFEKLFF.

The V gene is TRBV6-6, the J gene TRBJ2-7; 9 nucleotides line up with TRBD1. The CDR3 runs to 14 residues. J was trimmed by 4 bases and V by 4 bases; bases with no gene match: 5. Germline CDR1 and CDR2: MNHNY and SVGAGI (reference sequence). The CDR3 spells CASSSDRGYYEQYF. CDR3 in DNA: TGTGCCAGCAGTTCAGACAGGGGGTATTACGAGCAGTACTTC.

V usage is TRBV5-6 and J usage is TRBJ2-2, with 7 bases lining up with TRBD1. Losses at the gene ends were 4 bases for V and 7 bases for J; bases not matched to a gene: 10. The CDR3 consists of 15 residues. Germline V CDR1 and CDR2: SGHDT, YYEEEE. CDR3 loop: CASSPLDREDGELFF. The CDR3 bases are TGTGCCAGCAGCCCCCTCGACAGGGAAGACGGGGAGCTGTTTTTT.